The present T cell receptor beta chain was sequenced within a study of shared clonotypes between healthy human individuals. From germline, CDR1 is MGHRA and CDR2 YSYEKL. This CDR3 is built from 14 residues. V lost 1 base to trimming and J lost 1 base, with 5 bases between them. To note about this clone: A read error may explain this, as a much larger clone is one base away. Other DNA sequences in the sample encode the same CDR3.

Repertoires were generated with immunoSEQ multiplex PCR, while TCRdb's copy carries only in-frame clones and drops some. In the table there are around 2,000,000 clones, roughly 94% of which are singletons. Source material: naive CD4+ T cells sorted from blood. Subset described: CD45RA+ positively selected. The origin of this receptor is a man younger than 35 in good health. The chain joins TRBV4-1 to TRBJ1-5; D not certain. CDR3 in amino acids: CASSQGHSNQPQHF. The CDR3 nucleotides are TGCGCCAGCAGCCAAGGGCACAGCAATCAGCCCCAGCATTTT.